This T cell receptor beta chain was sequenced for a study of Tregs in tolerant kidney transplant recipients. General study points: For some patients, primers changed over time, blocking nucleotide-level comparison.

The germline V and J ends were trimmed by 2 bases and 2 bases, with 10 bases remaining between them. The V gene's germline CDR1 is SGHVS and CDR2 FNYEAQ. The CDR3 sequence is 14 residues long. A remark on this clone: Its antigen is undetermined.

Related graft donors supplied nonmyeloablative bone marrow transplants, and mixed chimerism was transient. Here immunoSEQ multiplex PCR was the method, and the copy in TCRdb shows in-frame clones only, minus some. The table records roughly 52,000 clones, around 90% of them present only once. The rearrangement links TRBV7-6 to TRBJ2-7, with a weak D call TRBD2 (5 bases). The material was CD8+ T cells from blood (PBMCs), obtained 24 months after the transplant. The clonotype was recovered from a human patient who received a combined kidney and bone marrow transplant. The T cells may partly be graft donor cells. CDR3 loop: CASSLRETTYEQYF. CDR3 in DNA: TGTGCCAGCAGCTTAAGGGAGACGACCTACGAGCAGTACTTC.